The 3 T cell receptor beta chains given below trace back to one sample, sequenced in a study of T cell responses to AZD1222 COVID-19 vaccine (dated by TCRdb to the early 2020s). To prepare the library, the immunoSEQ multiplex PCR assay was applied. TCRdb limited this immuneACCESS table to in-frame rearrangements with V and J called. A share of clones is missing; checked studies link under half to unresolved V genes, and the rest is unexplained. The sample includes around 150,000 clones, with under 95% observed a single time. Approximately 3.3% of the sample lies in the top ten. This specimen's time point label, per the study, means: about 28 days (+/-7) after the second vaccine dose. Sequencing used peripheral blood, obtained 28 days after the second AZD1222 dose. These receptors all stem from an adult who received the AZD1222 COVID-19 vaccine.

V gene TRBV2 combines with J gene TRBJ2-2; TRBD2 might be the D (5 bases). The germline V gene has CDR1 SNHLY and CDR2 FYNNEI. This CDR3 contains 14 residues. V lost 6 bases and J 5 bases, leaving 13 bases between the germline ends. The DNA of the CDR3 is TGTGCCAGCAGAGGACTTACTGCTACCGGGGAGCTGTTTTTT. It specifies CASRGLTATGELFF.

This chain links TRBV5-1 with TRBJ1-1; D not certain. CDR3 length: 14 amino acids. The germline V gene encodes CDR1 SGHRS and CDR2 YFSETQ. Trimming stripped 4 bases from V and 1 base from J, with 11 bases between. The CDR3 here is CASSPGLWNTEAFF. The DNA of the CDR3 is TGCGCCAGCAGCCCAGGCTTGTGGAACACTGAAGCTTTCTTT.

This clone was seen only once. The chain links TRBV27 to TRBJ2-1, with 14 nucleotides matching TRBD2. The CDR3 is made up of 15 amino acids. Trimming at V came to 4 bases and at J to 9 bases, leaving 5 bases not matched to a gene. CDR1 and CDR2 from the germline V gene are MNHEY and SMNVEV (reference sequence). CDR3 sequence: CASSWGLAGVSEQFF. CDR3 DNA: TGTGCCAGCAGTTGGGGACTAGCGGGAGTCAGTGAGCAGTTCTTC.